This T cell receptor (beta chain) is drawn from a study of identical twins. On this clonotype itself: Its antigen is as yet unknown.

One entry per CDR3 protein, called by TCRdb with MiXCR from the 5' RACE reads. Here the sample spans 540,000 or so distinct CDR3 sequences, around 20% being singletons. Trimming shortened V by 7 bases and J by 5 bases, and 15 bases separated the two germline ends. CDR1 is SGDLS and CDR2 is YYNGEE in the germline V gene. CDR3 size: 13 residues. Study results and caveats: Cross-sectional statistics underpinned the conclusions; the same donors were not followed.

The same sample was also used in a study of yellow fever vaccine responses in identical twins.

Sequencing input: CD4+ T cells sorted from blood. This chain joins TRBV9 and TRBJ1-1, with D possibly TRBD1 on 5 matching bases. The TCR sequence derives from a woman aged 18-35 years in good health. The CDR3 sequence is CASAPGGWTEAFF. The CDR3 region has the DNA TGTGCCAGCGCCCCGGGGGGGTGGACTGAAGCTTTCTTT.